The present T cell receptor beta chain was sequenced within a study of blood T cells in healthy people across ages. Study observations and caveats: Greater diversity and more naive CD4+ cells were seen in long-lived donors than in aged donors. No one knew whether donors had CMV, which possibly confounded expanded clonotype changes. A roughly linear fall in TCR beta diversity per million T cells was seen with increasing age.

Then a second PCR, running about 6 to 12 cycles, was carried out with a sample-barcoded 5' primer and a J-beta primer mix. TCRdb re-analysed the 5' RACE reads in MiXCR, keeping a single row per CDR3 protein. The sample contains about 630,000 distinct CDR3 sequences, around 20% of which appear only once. About this clonotype: Its antigen remains unknown.

CDR3 length: 11 residues. Deletions cut 5 bases from V and 7 bases from J, with 8 bases between. The sequence was obtained from a man in his 70s in good health. Sequenced input: blood. The chain combines TRBV12-3 or TRBV12-4 with TRBJ1-1; tentatively, D is TRBD1 (5 bases). The chain's CDR3 is CASSAQVEAFF. CDR3 coding DNA: TGTGCCAGCAGTGCACAGGTTGAAGCTTTCTTT.